One T cell receptor (beta chain) is described in this entry. Produced via immunoSEQ multiplex PCR; TCRdb's table is partial and in-frame only. The table includes some 200,000 clones, 85% to 90% detected once. The data stem from a study of T cell responses to AZD1222 COVID-19 vaccine. Per the germline V gene, CDR1 is LNHDA and CDR2 is SQIVND (reference sequence). The CDR3 has 16 residues. After removal of 2 bases from V and 7 bases from J, the junction contained 10 bases not matched to a gene. This chain connects TRBV19 to TRBJ2-1; 8 positions match TRBD2. Sequences were derived from peripheral blood, sampled 28 days after the second AZD1222 dose. The receptor was derived from an adult who received the AZD1222 COVID-19 vaccine. CDR3 bases: TGTGCCAGTAGTATATACCAGCGGGAGAGGCAGAATGAGCAGTTCTTC. This gives the protein CASSIYQRERQNEQFF.